The 8 T cell receptor beta chains below come from one sample, sequenced in a study of regulatory T cells in long-lasting Graves disease. Combining iRepertoire HTBI primers with Arm-PCR of CDR3 regions, the authors built TCR beta libraries. TCRdb fed the multiplex PCR reads into MiXCR, producing one record per CDR3 protein. The sample consists of more than 650,000 distinct CDR3 sequences, 25% to 35% of them appearing once. Stated time point: persistent/refractory GD, antithyroid drugs over 5 years with positive TRAb. Making the TCR library involved RNA that had been extracted from PBMCs. This material consisted of peripheral blood mononuclear cells (PBMCs), taken when the disease was refractory, from a patient treated with antithyroid drugs. These receptors all stem from a female donor with Graves disease.

The chain carries TRBV5-1 and TRBJ2-7; TRBD2 might be the D (5 bases). CDR3 size: 14 residues. The ends were cut back, 5 bases at V and 2 bases at J, with 14 bases in the middle. Looked up from germline, CDR1 is SGHRS and CDR2 is YFSETQ. CDR3 region: CASRSSVSPYEQYF. The CDR3 DNA reads as TGCGCCAGCAGAAGTAGCGTGTCACCCTACGAGCAGTACTTC. Filled out from reference TRBV5-1 and TRBJ2-7, the complete variable domain reads KAGVTQTPRYLIKTRGQQVTLSCSPISGHRSVSWYQQTPGQGLQFLFEYFSETQRNKGNFPGRFSGRQFSNSRSEMNVSTLELGDSALYLCASRSSVSPYEQYFGPGTRLTVT.

This chain links TRBV19 with TRBJ1-1; no clear D. In germline, CDR1 is LNHDA, CDR2 SQIVND (reference sequence). The CDR3 has 13 amino acids. V dropped 1 base and J dropped 2 bases, with 5 bases sitting between them. The CDR3 DNA sequence: TGTGCCAGTAGTATAGTAAGAAACACTGAAGCTTTCTTT. This codes for CASSIVRNTEAFF.

This clonotype turned up a few times. The chain uses TRBV3-1 and TRBJ2-5, with D unresolved. This CDR3 spans 12 amino acids. V was clipped by 3 bases and J by 3 bases, with 5 bases between them. The germline gives CDR1 LGHDT, CDR2 YNNKEL (reference sequence). The CDR3 spells CASSQYKETQYF. In DNA, the CDR3 is TGTGCCAGCAGCCAGTACAAAGAGACCCAGTACTTC.

The genes are TRBV30 and TRBJ2-7; 8 nucleotides agree with TRBD2. This CDR3 has 13 residues. From germline, CDR1 is GTSNPN and CDR2 SVGIG (reference sequence). The J segment lost 6 bases and the V segment lost 2 bases, leaving 6 bases of the junction unmatched. The DNA of the CDR3 is TGTGCCTGGAGTCACGGGAGGGGCATCGAGCAGTACTTC. Residues: CAWSHGRGIEQYF.

Only a few counts were recorded for this clonotype. The rearrangement links TRBV5-1 to TRBJ1-1; D gene ambiguous. This CDR3 region has 16 residues. The germline gives CDR1 SGHRS, CDR2 YFSETQ. V was shortened by 2 bases and J by 8 bases, with 22 bases between the two germline ends. The CDR3 nucleotides are TGCGCCAGCAGCTTCCAGCAGACGAGCGCTGCCAAAGAAGCTTTCTTT. Protein: CASSFQQTSAAKEAFF.

The V gene is TRBV11-1, the J gene TRBJ2-2; TRBD1 matches at 9 bases. V trimming: 7 bases; J trimming: 5 bases; junction bases outside the gene matches: 2. Germline V CDR1 and CDR2: SGHAT, FQDESV (reference sequence). CDR3 length: 13 residues. CDR3 nucleotides: TGTGCCAGCACCGGACAGGGGACCGGGGAGCTGTTTTTT. Translated, it gives CASTGQGTGELFF.

V is TRBV10-3 and J is TRBJ1-3; weak D call: TRBD1 (5 bases). V lost 2 bases, J lost 4 bases, and 9 bases lay in between. Per the germline V gene, CDR1 is ENHRY and CDR2 is SYGVKD. The CDR3 covers 14 residues. The CDR3 here is CAISEQGEGNTIYF. CDR3 sequence (DNA): TGTGCCATCAGTGAGCAGGGAGAAGGAAACACCATATATTTT.

This chain links TRBV7-2 with TRBJ2-7, with a weak D call TRBD2 (6 bases). The length of the CDR3 is 14 residues. Germline values: CDR1 SGHTA, CDR2 FQGNSA. Trimming shortened V by 1 base and J by 2 bases, and 9 bases separated the two germline ends. The CDR3 coding sequence is TGTGCCAGCAGCTTAGTAGCGGAAGCCTACGAGCAGTACTTC. This encodes CASSLVAEAYEQYF.